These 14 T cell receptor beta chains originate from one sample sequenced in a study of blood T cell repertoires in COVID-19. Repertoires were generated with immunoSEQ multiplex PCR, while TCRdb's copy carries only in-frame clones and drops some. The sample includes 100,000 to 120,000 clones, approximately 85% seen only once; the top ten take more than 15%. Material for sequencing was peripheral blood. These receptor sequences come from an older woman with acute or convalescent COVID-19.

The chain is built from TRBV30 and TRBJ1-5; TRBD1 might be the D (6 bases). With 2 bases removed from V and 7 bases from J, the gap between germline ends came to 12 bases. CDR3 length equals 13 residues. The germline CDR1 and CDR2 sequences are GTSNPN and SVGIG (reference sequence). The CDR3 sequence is CAWSSQGRQPQHF. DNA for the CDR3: TGTGCCTGGAGTTCACAGGGTCGGCAGCCCCAGCATTTT.

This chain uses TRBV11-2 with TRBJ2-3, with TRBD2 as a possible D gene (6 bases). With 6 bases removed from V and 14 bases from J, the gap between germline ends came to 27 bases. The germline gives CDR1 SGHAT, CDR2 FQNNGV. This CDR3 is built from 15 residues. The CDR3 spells CASSTDPGDAADRYF. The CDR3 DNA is TGTGCCAGCAGTACGGATCCGGGGGACGCTGCCGATCGGTATTTT.

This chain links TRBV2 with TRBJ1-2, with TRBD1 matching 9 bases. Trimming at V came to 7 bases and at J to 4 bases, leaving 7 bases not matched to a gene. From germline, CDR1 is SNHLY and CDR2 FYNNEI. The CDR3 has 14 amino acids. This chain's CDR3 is CASTPTGGSYGYTF. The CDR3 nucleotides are TGTGCCAGCACGCCGACAGGGGGAAGCTATGGCTACACCTTC.

CDR3 sequence (DNA): TGTGCCAGCATCCAGGGGCGAGGTTTACGCACTGAAGCTTTCTTT. Translating gives CASIQGRGLRTEAFF. The chain links TRBV27 to TRBJ1-1; D possibly corresponds to TRBD1 (6 bases). CDR1 and CDR2 from the germline V gene are MNHEY and SMNVEV (reference sequence). This CDR3 has 15 amino acids. Trimming pared 7 bases from V and 4 bases from J, leaving 19 bases between.

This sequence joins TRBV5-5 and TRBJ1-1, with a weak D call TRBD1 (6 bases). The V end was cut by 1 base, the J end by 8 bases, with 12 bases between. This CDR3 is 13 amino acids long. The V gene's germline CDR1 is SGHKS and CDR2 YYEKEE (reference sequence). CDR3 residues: CASSLIGGQEAFF. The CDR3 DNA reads TGTGCCAGCAGCTTGATCGGGGGGCAAGAAGCTTTCTTT.

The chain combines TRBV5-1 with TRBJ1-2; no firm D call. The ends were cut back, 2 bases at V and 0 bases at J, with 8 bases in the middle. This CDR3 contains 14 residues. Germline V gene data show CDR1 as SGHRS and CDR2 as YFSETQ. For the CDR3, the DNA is TGCGCCAGCAGCTTAACAGAAGCTAACTATGGCTACACCTTC. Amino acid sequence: CASSLTEANYGYTF. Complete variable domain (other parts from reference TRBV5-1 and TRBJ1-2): KAGVTQTPRYLIKTRGQQVTLSCSPISGHRSVSWYQQTPGQGLQFLFEYFSETQRNKGNFPGRFSGRQFSNSRSEMNVSTLELGDSALYLCASSLTEANYGYTFGSGTRLTVV.

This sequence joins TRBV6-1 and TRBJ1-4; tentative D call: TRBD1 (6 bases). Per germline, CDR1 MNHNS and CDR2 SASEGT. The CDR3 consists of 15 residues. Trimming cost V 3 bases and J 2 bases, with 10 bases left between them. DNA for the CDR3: TGTGCCAGCAGTGATCGGGGGGGCACTAATGAAAAACTGTTTTTT. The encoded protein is CASSDRGGTNEKLFF.

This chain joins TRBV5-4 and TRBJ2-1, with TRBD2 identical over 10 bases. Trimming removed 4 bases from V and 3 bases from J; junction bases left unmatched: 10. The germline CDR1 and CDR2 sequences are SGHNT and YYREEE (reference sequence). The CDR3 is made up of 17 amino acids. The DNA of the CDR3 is TGTGCCAGCAGCGTCAGCGGGGGGGCCGCGGGCTACAATGAGCAGTTCTTC. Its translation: CASSVSGGAAGYNEQFF.

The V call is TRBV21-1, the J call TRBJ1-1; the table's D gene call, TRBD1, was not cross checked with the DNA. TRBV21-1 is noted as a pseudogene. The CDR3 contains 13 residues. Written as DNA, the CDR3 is TGTGCCAGCACCAACAGGGAATGCGGTGAAGCTTTCTTT. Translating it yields CASTNRECGEAFF.

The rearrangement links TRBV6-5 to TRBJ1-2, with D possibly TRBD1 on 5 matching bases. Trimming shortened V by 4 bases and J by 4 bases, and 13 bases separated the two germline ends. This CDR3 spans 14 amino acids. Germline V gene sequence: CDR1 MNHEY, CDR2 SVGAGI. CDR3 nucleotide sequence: TGTGCCAGCAGTTCGACAGCCAGAGGCTATGGCTACACCTTC. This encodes CASSSTARGYGYTF.

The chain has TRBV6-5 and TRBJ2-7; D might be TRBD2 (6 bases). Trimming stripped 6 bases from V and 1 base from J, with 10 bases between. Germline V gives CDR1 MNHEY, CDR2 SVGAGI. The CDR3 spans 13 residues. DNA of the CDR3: TGTGCCAGCAGAGGGACTTATTCCTACGAGCAGTACTTC. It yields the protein CASRGTYSYEQYF.

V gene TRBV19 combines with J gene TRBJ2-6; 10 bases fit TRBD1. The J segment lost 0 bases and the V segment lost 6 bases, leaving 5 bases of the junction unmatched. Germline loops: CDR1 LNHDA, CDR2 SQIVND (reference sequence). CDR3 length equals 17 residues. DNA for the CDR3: TGTGCCAGTAGCGACAGGGGGCTCTCCTCTGGGGCCAACGTCCTGACTTTC. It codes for CASSDRGLSSGANVLTF.

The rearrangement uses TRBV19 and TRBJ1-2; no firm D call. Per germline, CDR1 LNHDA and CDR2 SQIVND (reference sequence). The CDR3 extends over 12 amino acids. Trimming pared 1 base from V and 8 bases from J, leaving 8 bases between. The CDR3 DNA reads TGTGCCAGTAGTATAGGCGGGGAAGGCTACACCTTC. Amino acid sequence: CASSIGGEGYTF.

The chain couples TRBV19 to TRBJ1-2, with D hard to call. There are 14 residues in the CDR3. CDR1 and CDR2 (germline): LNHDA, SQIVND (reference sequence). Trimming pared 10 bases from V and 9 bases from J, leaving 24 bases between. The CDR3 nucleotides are TGTGCCACCCTCCCCGGGGTTACGAGCAAACGCTACACCTTC. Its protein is CATLPGVTSKRYTF.